This entry concerns a single T cell receptor beta chain. This entry belongs to a study of blood T cell repertoires in COVID-19. For the study at large: Spain, Italy and the United States supplied samples that represented acute and convalescent COVID-19. PBMCs, B-cell-depleted T cells, or T cells were the source of the cDNA or gDNA that made up the material.

Original methodology: Amplified reference gene primers provided the basis for estimating nucleated cell counts. TCRdb's copy holds only in-frame clones and misses some; the assay was immunoSEQ multiplex PCR. V, J and clone size are those of that table, while D and trimming were read from the DNA. The sample holds hundreds of thousands of clones, 75% to 90% seen once. The source is a man in his sixties who had recovered from COVID-19. Specimen: peripheral blood.

CDR3 in DNA: TGTGCCAGCAGCACCGTACGCGGGGGCTCCGGGGAGCTGTTTTTT. Protein: CASSTVRGGSGELFF. The gene calls are TRBV11-2 and TRBJ2-2, with D possibly TRBD2 on 7 matching bases. In germline, CDR1 is SGHAT, CDR2 FQNNGV. The CDR3 loop spans 15 amino acids. V was trimmed by 5 bases and J by 6 bases, leaving 16 bases between them.